The 20 T cell receptor beta chains below come from one sample, sequenced in a study of blood T cell repertoires in COVID-19. Data came from immunoSEQ multiplex PCR; TCRdb stores just in-frame clones and leaves some out. The table includes tens of thousands of clones, approximately 80% detected once. Source material: peripheral blood. The source of these receptors is a woman in her seventies with acute or convalescent COVID-19.

CDR3 amino acids: CASSQGQAYGYTF. CDR3 sequence (DNA): TGTGCCAGCAGCCAAGGCCAGGCTTATGGCTACACCTTC. The chain joins TRBV3-1 (or the pseudogene TRBV3-2) to TRBJ1-2; no clear D gene. The CDR3 length is 13 residues. Germline CDR1 reads LGHDT; CDR2 reads YNNKEL (reference sequence). The germline V and J ends were trimmed by 1 base and 5 bases, with 8 bases remaining between them.

The genes are TRBV28 and TRBJ1-6; TRBD1 agrees at 7 bases. This CDR3 comprises 14 residues. Germline V gene data show CDR1 as MDHEN and CDR2 as SYDVKM. Losses at the gene ends were 7 bases for V and 5 bases for J; bases not matched to a gene: 5. CDR3 in DNA: TGTGCCAGCATCGGGACAGCCCATAATTCACCCCTCCACTTT. It translates to CASIGTAHNSPLHF.

This sequence joins TRBV6-5 and TRBJ1-2; D not resolved. The CDR3 runs 13 residues. V lost 4 bases and J 5 bases, leaving 11 bases between the germline ends. CDR1 and CDR2 (germline): MNHEY, SVGAGI. The CDR3 region has the DNA TGTGCCAGCAGTTCCCGGCGGGGATATGGCTACACCTTC. Amino acid sequence: CASSSRRGYGYTF.

This clone came up once. The chain couples TRBV28 to TRBJ2-1; 7 bases fit TRBD2. The germline V gene has CDR1 MDHEN and CDR2 SYDVKM. V trimming: 6 bases; J trimming: 2 bases; junction bases outside the gene matches: 7. The length of the CDR3 is 15 residues. In DNA form, the CDR3 reads TGTGCCAGCAGCTCTTCCGGACTAGCCTACAATGAGCAGTTCTTC. It translates to CASSSSGLAYNEQFF.

The chain carries TRBV18 and TRBJ1-2; no reliable D call. CDR3 length: 16 amino acids. Trimming left V 1 base short and J 0 bases short, with 12 bases between. Per the germline V gene, CDR1 is KGHSH and CDR2 is LQKENI. The DNA of the CDR3 is TGTGCCAGCTCACCACAGGGCGGGTTAGCTAACTATGGCTACACCTTC. It translates to CASSPQGGLANYGYTF.

This clone has only one observation. The J gene is TRBJ1-1, the V gene TRBV28; 9 bases align to TRBD1. Germline V CDR1 and CDR2: MDHEN, SYDVKM. After removal of 6 bases from V and 5 bases from J, the junction contained 4 bases not matched to a gene. CDR3 length equals 13 residues. The CDR3 spells CASRGTGWTEAFF. The DNA of the CDR3 is TGTGCCAGCAGGGGGACAGGGTGGACTGAAGCTTTCTTT.

The J gene is TRBJ2-6, the V gene TRBV3-1 (or the pseudogene TRBV3-2), with D perhaps TRBD2 (5 bases). This CDR3 has 16 amino acids. The germline V gene has CDR1 LGHDT and CDR2 YNNKEL (reference sequence). V was shortened by 2 bases and J by 4 bases, with 12 bases between the two germline ends. CDR3 region: CASSQNRGQGANVLTF. The CDR3 DNA sequence: TGTGCCAGCAGCCAAAATAGAGGGCAGGGGGCCAACGTCCTGACTTTC.

The rearrangement links TRBV29-1 to TRBJ1-2; 7 bases map to TRBD1. Looked up from germline, CDR1 is SQVTM and CDR2 is ANQGSEA. This CDR3 is built from 12 residues. V gave up 6 bases and J gave up 3 bases; unmatched junction bases: 4. CDR3 nucleotides: TGCAGCGTATCCGGGACAGACTATGGCTACACCTTC. Translation gives CSVSGTDYGYTF.

This rearrangement joins TRBV6-5 to TRBJ2-5; D is undetermined. The CDR3 is 13 amino acids. With 5 bases removed from V and 6 bases from J, the gap between germline ends came to 13 bases. Germline V gives CDR1 MNHEY, CDR2 SVGAGI. CDR3 in DNA: TGTGCCAGCAGTCCAGATCCACGTAAGACCCAGTACTTC. This sequence encodes CASSPDPRKTQYF.

The rearrangement joins TRBV7-6 to TRBJ2-5; 13 nucleotides agree with TRBD2. The CDR3 is 15 residues long. Per germline, CDR1 SGHVS and CDR2 FNYEAQ. Trimming removed 5 bases from V and 4 bases from J; junction bases left unmatched: 4. The CDR3, as DNA: TGTGCCAGCAGCCCCAGGACTAGCGGGAGAGAGACCCAGTACTTC. Translated, it gives CASSPRTSGRETQYF.

The chain couples TRBV6-5 to TRBJ1-2; weak D call: TRBD1 (5 bases). Trimming left V 0 bases short and J 0 bases short, with 11 bases between. The CDR3 length is 16 residues. In germline, CDR1 is MNHEY, CDR2 SVGAGI. The CDR3 region is CASSYSLDIANYGYTF. The CDR3 coding sequence is TGTGCCAGCAGTTACTCCCTGGACATAGCTAACTATGGCTACACCTTC.

The J gene is TRBJ2-7, the V gene TRBV27, with 10 positions matching TRBD1. Germline V lookup: CDR1 MNHEY, CDR2 SMNVEV (reference sequence). CDR3 size: 13 residues. Trimming removed 8 bases from V and 3 bases from J; junction bases left unmatched: 4. CDR3 amino acids: CASVRTGGYEQYF. The CDR3, as DNA: TGTGCCAGCGTACGGACAGGGGGCTACGAGCAGTACTTC.

The chain combines TRBV9 with TRBJ1-2, with D maybe TRBD1 (5 bases). This CDR3 contains 14 residues. From germline, CDR1 is SGDLS and CDR2 YYNGEE. The V end lost 3 bases, the J end lost 8 bases, and 17 bases lay between the germline ends. CDR3 sequence: CASSAQQGIGGYTF. The CDR3 bases are TGTGCCAGCAGCGCCCAGCAGGGTATTGGGGGCTACACCTTC.

This chain joins TRBV6-5 and TRBJ2-7; D gene unclear. Germline V gene data show CDR1 as MNHEY and CDR2 as SVGAGI. This CDR3 is 13 amino acids long. With 6 bases removed from V and 3 bases from J, the gap between germline ends came to 12 bases. Here the CDR3 DNA reads TGTGCCAGCAGCGACTTAACTGACTACGAGCAGTACTTC. Translated, it gives CASSDLTDYEQYF.

This chain uses TRBV13 with TRBJ2-3; D is unresolved. The CDR3 runs to 12 residues. V gave up 2 bases and J gave up 3 bases, with 3 bases separating them. Germline V lookup: CDR1 PRHDT, CDR2 FYEKMQ (reference sequence). The CDR3 protein is CASSLRTDTQYF. The CDR3, as DNA: TGTGCCAGCAGCTTACGGACAGATACGCAGTATTTT.

The rearrangement uses TRBV2 and TRBJ2-7, with TRBD1 as a possible D gene (6 bases). V dropped 0 bases and J dropped 5 bases, with 14 bases sitting between them. The length of the CDR3 is 15 residues. Germline-derived CDR1 and CDR2 are SNHLY and FYNNEI. CDR3 loop: CASSEALQGRNEQYF. For the CDR3, the DNA is TGTGCCAGCAGTGAAGCGTTACAGGGCCGGAACGAGCAGTACTTC.

This chain uses TRBV6-6 with TRBJ1-5; D unresolved. This CDR3 contains 14 residues. The ends were cut back, 6 bases at V and 1 base at J, with 10 bases in the middle. Per the germline V gene, CDR1 is MNHNY and CDR2 is SVGAGI (reference sequence). The CDR3: CASRAGGSNQPQHF. The DNA for the CDR3 is TGTGCCAGCAGGGCGGGAGGAAGCAATCAGCCCCAGCATTTT.

The rearrangement links TRBV5-1 to TRBJ1-1, with D unclear. The CDR3 runs 14 residues. The V end lost 0 bases, the J end lost 4 bases, and 10 bases lay between the germline ends. Germline V gene sequence: CDR1 SGHRS, CDR2 YFSETQ. CDR3 DNA: TGCGCCAGCAGCTTGGTTGCGGGGTCCACTGAAGCTTTCTTT. It encodes CASSLVAGSTEAFF.

The chain combines TRBV19 with TRBJ2-7; the D is unclear. The length of the CDR3 is 11 residues. Germline V CDR1 and CDR2: LNHDA, SQIVND (reference sequence). V was clipped by 6 bases and J by 2 bases, with 5 bases between them. CDR3 amino acids: CASSQAYEQYF. The CDR3 DNA reads TGTGCCAGTAGCCAGGCCTACGAGCAGTACTTC.

V gene TRBV2 combines with J gene TRBJ2-1, with 8 bases matching TRBD1. From germline, CDR1 is SNHLY and CDR2 FYNNEI. V trimming: 6 bases; J trimming: 5 bases; junction bases outside the gene matches: 6. The CDR3 consists of 14 residues. For the CDR3, the DNA is TGTGCCAGCAGGTCGAGGACAGGGAACAATGAGCAGTTCTTC. The encoded protein is CASRSRTGNNEQFF.